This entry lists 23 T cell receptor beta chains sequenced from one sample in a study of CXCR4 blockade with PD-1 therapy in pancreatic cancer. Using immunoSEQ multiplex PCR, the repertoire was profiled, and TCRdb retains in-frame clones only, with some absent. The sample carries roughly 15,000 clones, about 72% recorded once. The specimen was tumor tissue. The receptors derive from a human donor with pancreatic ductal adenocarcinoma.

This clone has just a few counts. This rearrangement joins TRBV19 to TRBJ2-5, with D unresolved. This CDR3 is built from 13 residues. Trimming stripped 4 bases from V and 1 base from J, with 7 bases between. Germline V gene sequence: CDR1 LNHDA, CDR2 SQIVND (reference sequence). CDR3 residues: CASSTAAQETQYF. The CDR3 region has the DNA TGTGCCAGTAGTACAGCAGCCCAAGAGACCCAGTACTTC.

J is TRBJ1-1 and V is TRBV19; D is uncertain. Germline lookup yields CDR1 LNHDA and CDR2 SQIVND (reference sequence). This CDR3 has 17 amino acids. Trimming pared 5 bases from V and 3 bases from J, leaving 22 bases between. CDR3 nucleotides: TGTGCCAGTAGTCGAAAACTCCCGCAGGATGAGGACACTGAAGCTTTCTTT. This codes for CASSRKLPQDEDTEAFF.

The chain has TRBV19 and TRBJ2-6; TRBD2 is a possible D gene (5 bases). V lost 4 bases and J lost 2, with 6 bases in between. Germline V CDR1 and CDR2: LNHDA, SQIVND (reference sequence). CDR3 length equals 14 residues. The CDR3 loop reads CASSNGAGANVLTF. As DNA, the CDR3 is TGTGCCAGTAGTAACGGGGCTGGGGCCAACGTCCTGACTTTC.

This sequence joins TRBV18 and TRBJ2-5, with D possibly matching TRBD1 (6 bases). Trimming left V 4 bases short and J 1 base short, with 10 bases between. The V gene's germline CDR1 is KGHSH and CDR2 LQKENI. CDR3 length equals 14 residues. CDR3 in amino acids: CASSLGQIQETQYF. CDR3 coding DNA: TGTGCCAGCTCACTCGGACAGATCCAAGAGACCCAGTACTTC.

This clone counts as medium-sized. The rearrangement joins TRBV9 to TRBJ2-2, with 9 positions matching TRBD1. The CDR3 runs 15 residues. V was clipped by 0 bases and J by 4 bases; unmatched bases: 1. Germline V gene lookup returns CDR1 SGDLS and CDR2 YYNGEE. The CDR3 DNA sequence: TGTGCCAGCAGCGTAGAGACAGGGGGCACCGGGGAGCTGTTTTTT. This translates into CASSVETGGTGELFF.

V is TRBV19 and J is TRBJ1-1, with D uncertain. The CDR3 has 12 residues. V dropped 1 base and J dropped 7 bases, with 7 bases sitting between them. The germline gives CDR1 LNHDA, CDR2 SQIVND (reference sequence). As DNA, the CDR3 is TGTGCCAGTAGTATAGGGAGGCGTGAAGCTTTCTTT. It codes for CASSIGRREAFF.

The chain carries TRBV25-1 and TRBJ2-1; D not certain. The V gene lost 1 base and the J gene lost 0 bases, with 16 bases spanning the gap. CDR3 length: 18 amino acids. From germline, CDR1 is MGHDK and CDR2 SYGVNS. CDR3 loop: CASSEFISPPSSYNEQFF. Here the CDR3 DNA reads TGTGCCAGCAGTGAATTTATTAGCCCCCCGAGCTCCTACAATGAGCAGTTCTTC.

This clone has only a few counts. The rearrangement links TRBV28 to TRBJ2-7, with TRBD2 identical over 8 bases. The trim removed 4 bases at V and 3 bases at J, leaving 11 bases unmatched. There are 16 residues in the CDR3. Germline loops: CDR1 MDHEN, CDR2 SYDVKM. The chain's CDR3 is CASSSPRGSGIYEQYF. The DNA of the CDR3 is TGTGCCAGCAGTTCCCCTCGTGGTAGCGGGATCTACGAGCAGTACTTC.

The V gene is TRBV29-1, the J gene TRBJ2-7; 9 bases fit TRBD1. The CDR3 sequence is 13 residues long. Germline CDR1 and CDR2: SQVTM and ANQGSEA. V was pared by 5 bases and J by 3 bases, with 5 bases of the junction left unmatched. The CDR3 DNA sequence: TGCAGCGTTCGGACAGGGGATGGCTACGAGCAGTACTTC. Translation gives CSVRTGDGYEQYF.

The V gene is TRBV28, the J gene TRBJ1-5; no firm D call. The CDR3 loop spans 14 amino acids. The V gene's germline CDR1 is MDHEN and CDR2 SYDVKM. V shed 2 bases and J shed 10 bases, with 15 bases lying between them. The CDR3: CASSLPSLDRPQHF. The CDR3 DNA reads TGTGCCAGCAGTTTACCCAGCTTAGACCGTCCCCAGCATTTT.

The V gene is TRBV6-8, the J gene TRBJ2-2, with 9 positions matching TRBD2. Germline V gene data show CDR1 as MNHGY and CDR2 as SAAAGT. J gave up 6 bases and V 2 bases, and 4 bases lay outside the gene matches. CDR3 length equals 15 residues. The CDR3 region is CASSYAGGPPGELFF. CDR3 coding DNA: TGTGCCAGCAGTTACGCGGGAGGGCCCCCCGGGGAGCTGTTTTTT.

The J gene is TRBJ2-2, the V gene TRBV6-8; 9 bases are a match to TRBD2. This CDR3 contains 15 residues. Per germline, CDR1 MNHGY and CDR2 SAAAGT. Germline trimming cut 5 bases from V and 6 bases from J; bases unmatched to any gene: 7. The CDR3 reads CASSPHSGSSGELFF. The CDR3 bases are TGTGCCAGCAGTCCCCATAGCGGGAGCTCCGGGGAGCTGTTTTTT.

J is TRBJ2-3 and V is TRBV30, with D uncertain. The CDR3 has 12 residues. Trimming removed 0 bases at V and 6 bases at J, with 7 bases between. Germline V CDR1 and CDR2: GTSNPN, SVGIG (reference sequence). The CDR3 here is CAWSVRLDTQYF. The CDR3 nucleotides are TGTGCCTGGAGTGTACGGCTGGATACGCAGTATTTT.

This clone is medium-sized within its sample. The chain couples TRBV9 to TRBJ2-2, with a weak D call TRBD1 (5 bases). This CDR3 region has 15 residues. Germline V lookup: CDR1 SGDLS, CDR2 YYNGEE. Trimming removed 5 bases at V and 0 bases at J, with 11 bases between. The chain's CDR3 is CASSWAGTNTGELFF. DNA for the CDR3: TGTGCCAGCAGTTGGGCAGGGACGAACACCGGGGAGCTGTTTTTT.

The CDR3 reads CASSGGTSGMSRKYF. CDR3 sequence (DNA): TGTGCCAGCAGCGGCGGGACTAGCGGGATGTCGCGCAAGTACTTC. The chain uses TRBV11-1 and TRBJ2-7; TRBD2 agrees at 13 bases. After removal of 5 bases from V and 11 bases from J, the junction contained 12 bases not matched to a gene. The CDR3 contains 15 residues. From germline, CDR1 is SGHAT and CDR2 FQDESV (reference sequence).

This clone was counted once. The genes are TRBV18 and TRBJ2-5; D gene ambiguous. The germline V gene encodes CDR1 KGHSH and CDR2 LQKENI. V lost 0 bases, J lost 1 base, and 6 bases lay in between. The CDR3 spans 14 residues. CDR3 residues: CASSPPGRQETQYF. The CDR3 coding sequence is TGTGCCAGCTCACCACCCGGGCGCCAAGAGACCCAGTACTTC. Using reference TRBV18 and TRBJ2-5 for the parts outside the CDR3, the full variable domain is NAGVMQNPRHLVRRRGQEARLRCSPMKGHSHVYWYRQLPEEGLKFMVYLQKENIIDESGMPKERFSAEFPKEGPSILRIQQVVRGDSAAYFCASSPPGRQETQYFGPGTRLLVL.

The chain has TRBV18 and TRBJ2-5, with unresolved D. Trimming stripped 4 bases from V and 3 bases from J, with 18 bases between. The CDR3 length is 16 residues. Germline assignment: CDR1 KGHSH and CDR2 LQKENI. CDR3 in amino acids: CASSQEKVGRKETQYF. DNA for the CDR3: TGTGCCAGCTCACAAGAGAAGGTTGGTCGAAAAGAGACCCAGTACTTC.

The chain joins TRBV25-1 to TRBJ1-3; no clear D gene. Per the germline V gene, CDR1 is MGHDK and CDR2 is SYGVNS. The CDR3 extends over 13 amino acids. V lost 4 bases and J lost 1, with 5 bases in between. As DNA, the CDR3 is TGTGCCAGCAGTGTAGCTTCTGGAAACACCATATATTTT. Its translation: CASSVASGNTIYF.

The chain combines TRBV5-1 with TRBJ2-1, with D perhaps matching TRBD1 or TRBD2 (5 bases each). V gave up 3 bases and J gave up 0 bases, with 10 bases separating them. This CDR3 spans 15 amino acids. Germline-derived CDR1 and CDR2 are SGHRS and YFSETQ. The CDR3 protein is CASSWGPSSYNEQFF. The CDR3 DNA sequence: TGCGCCAGCAGCTGGGGACCGAGCTCCTACAATGAGCAGTTCTTC.

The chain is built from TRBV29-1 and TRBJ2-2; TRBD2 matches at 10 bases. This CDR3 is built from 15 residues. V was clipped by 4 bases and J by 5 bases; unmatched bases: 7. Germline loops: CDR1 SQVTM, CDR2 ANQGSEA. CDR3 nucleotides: TGCAGCGTTGTAGCTAGCGGGAGAAGTACCGGGGAGCTGTTTTTT. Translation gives CSVVASGRSTGELFF.

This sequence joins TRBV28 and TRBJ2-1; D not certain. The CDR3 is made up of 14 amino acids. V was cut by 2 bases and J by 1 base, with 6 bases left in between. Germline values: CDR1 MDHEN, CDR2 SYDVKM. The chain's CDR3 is CASSLVRSYNEQFF. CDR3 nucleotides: TGTGCCAGCAGTTTAGTGCGGTCCTACAATGAGCAGTTCTTC.

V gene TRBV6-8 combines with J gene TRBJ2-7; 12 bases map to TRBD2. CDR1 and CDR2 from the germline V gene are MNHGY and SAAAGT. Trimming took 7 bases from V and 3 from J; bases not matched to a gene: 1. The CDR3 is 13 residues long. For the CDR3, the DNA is TGTGCCAGCACGGGACTAGCGGGCTACGAGCAGTACTTC. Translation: CASTGLAGYEQYF.

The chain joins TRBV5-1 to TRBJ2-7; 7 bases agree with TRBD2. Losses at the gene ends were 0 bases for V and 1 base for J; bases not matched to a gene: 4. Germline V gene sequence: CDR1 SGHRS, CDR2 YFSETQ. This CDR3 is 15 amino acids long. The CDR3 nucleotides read TGCGCCAGCAGCTTGGGCAGCGGGATATCCTACGAGCAGTACTTC. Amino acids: CASSLGSGISYEQYF.